Sequencing of this TCR beta chain was carried out in a study of blood T cell repertoires in COVID-19. The overall study: Nucleic acid was either cDNA or gDNA, and it came from T cells, B-cell-depleted T cells, or PBMCs.

V gave up 3 bases and J gave up 1 base, with 6 bases separating them. Germline V gene lookup returns CDR1 LGHDT and CDR2 YNNKEL (reference sequence). The CDR3 sequence is 13 residues long. Study processing details: Reference gene primer amplification in the assay estimated nucleated cell counts. This table comes from immunoSEQ multiplex PCR, and its TCRdb copy is limited to in-frame clones, with some not included. V and J calls and clone size follow that table, whereas D and trimming were derived from the DNA. The top ten hold over 20% of the sample, which has 99,000 or so clones, around four fifths seen once.

The chain recombines TRBV3-1 (or the pseudogene TRBV3-2) with TRBJ1-2; D gene unclear. The receptor's source is a man aged 60 to 69 with acute or convalescent COVID-19. Source material: peripheral blood. Written as DNA, the CDR3 is TGTGCCAGCAGCCAGGCCAATAACTATGGCTACACCTTC. This codes for CASSQANNYGYTF.